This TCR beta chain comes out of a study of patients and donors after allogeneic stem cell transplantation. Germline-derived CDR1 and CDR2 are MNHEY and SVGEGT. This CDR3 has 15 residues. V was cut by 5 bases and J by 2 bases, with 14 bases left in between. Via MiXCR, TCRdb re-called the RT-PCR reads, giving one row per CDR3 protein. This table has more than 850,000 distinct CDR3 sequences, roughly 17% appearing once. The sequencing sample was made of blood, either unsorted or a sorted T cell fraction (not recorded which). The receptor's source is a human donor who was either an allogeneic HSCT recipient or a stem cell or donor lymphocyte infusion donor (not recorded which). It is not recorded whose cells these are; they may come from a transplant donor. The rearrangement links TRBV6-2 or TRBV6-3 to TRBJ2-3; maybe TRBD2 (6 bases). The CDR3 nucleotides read TGTGCCAGCAGTCACCGGGGGTCCCCCACAGATACGCAGTATTTT. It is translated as CASSHRGSPTDTQYF.